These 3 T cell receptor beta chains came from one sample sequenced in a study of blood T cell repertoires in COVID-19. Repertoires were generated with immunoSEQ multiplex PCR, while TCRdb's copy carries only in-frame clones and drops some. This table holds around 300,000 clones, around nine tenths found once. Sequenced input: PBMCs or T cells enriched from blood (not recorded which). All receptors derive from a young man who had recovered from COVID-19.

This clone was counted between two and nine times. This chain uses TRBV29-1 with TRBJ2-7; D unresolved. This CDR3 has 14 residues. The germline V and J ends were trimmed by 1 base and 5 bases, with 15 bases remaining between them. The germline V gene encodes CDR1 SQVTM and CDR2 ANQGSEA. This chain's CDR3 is CSVEALGSNHEQYF. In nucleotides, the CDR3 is TGCAGCGTTGAAGCCCTAGGATCAAACCACGAGCAGTACTTC.

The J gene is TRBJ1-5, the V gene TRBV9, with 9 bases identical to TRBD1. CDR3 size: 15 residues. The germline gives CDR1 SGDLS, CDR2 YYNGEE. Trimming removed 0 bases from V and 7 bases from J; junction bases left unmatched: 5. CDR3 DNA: TGTGCCAGCAGCGTAGGACAGGGGGTTGGACAGCCCCAGCATTTT. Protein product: CASSVGQGVGQPQHF.

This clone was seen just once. The CDR3 DNA reads as TGTGCCAGCTCACCTTTCAGGGGGGACACCGGGGAGCTGTTTTTT. Translation gives CASSPFRGDTGELFF. The chain employs TRBV18 and TRBJ2-2; D perhaps matches TRBD1 (7 bases). The CDR3 loop spans 15 amino acids. Germline CDR1 is KGHSH and CDR2 is LQKENI. V lost 3 bases and J lost 3, with 11 bases in between.